This T cell receptor (beta chain) was profiled in a study of tumor-infiltrating lymphocytes in primary liver carcinoma. Findings and caveats of the study: The top-250-clone fraction was significantly higher in tumors than in blood (p = 0.039).

Making TCR beta cDNA involved around 510 ng total RNA and a constant-region primer. Slightly modified ARM-PCR with three nested multiplex PCR rounds yielded TCR beta libraries. Running about 11 cycles apiece, the first two PCR rounds relied on TRBV1-TRBV30 forward primers together with a C-beta reverse primer. TCRdb re-called the multiplex PCR reads through MiXCR, storing one row per CDR3 protein. The sample consists of some 95,000 distinct CDR3 sequences, approximately 68% of them appearing once. For each extraction, RNA and DNA were obtained together from about 21-30 mg of unsorted bulk tissue. Patients were chronically HBV-infected and treatment-naive. About this clonotype: Its specificity is unknown. One end of the junction fails to match germline, which may point to a read error.

The CDR3 covers 15 residues. Per the germline V gene, CDR1 is SGHAT and CDR2 is FQNNGV. The rearrangement uses TRBV11-2 and TRBJ2-1, with 9 nucleotides matching TRBD1. The receptor was isolated from a man in his forties or fifties with primary liver carcinoma and hepatitis B virus infection. The sequencing sample was made of tumor-adjacent normal liver tissue. The CDR3 reads CASSWGGQGTVGQFF. Written as DNA, the CDR3 is TGCGCCAGCAGCTGGGGGGGACAGGGCACAGTTGGGCAGTTCTTT.